This T cell receptor beta chain was profiled in a study of T cell responses to AZD1222 COVID-19 vaccine. In the study overall: Whether given at about 4 or about 12 weeks, second doses were pooled.

Data came from immunoSEQ multiplex PCR; TCRdb stores just in-frame clones and leaves some out. The table includes 110,000 to 150,000 clones, 80% to 95% detected once. The CDR3 length is 13 residues. The germline V gene has CDR1 LGHDT and CDR2 YNNKEL (reference sequence). Trimming took 1 base from V and 5 from J; bases not matched to a gene: 1. About this clone: No antigen is known for it. The same CDR3 arises from other DNA sequences in this sample as well.

Study results and caveats: At baseline, seropositivity was found in only a handful of AZD1222 recipients. Sampling that yielded the repertoires occurred only after the peak T cell response. White British people made up most donors, females outnumbered males, and clonal diversity was possibly underestimated.

The receptor's source is an adult in good health. The sequencing here drew on peripheral blood, taken on day 0 of AZD1222 vaccination. V gene TRBV3-1 (or the pseudogene TRBV3-2) combines with J gene TRBJ1-2; 7 bases are a match to TRBD1. The CDR3 sequence is CASSQGQGYGYTF. The CDR3, as DNA: TGTGCCAGCAGCCAAGGACAGGGTTATGGCTACACCTTC.